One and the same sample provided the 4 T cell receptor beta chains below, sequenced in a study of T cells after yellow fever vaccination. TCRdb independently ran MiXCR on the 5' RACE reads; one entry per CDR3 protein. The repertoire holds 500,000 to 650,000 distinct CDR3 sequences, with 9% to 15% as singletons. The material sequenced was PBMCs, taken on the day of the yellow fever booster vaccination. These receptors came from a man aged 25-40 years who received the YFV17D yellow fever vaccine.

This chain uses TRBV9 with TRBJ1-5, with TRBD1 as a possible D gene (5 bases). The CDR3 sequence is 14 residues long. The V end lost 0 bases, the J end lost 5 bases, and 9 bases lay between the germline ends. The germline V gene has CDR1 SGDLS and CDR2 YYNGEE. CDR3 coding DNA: TGTGCCAGCAGCGTAGACGGGGCTTATCAGCCCCAGCATTTT. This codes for CASSVDGAYQPQHF.

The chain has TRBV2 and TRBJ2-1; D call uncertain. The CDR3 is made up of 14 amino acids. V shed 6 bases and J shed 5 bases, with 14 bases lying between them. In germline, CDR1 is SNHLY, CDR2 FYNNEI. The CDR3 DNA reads TGTGCCAGCAGAGATAACATCCTCAACAATGAGCAGTTCTTC. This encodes CASRDNILNNEQFF.

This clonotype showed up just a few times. The CDR3 loop is CASSTSRRLSYNEQFF. DNA of the CDR3: TGTGCCAGCAGTACCTCCCGGCGCCTCTCCTACAATGAGCAGTTCTTC. V gene TRBV12-3 or TRBV12-4 combines with J gene TRBJ2-1, with D unresolved. Trimming removed 5 bases at V and 0 bases at J, with 14 bases between. CDR3 length equals 16 residues.

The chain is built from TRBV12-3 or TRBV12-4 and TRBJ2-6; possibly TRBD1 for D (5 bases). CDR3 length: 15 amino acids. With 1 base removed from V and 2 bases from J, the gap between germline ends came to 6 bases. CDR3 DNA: TGTGCCAGCAGTTTAGTGACAGCTGGGGCCAACGTCCTGACTTTC. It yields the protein CASSLVTAGANVLTF.